This section outlines one T cell receptor (beta chain) sequence together with its context. Its antigen is as yet unknown. The CDR3 totals 13 residues. Trimming shortened V by 5 bases and J by 14 bases, and 19 bases separated the two germline ends. The germline CDR1 and CDR2 sequences are SGHNT and YENEEA. This specimen belongs to a study of radiotherapy plus CTLA-4 blockade in lung cancer. Notes on the study in general: After radiotherapy and ipilimumab, tumor-derived clones expanded in peripheral blood. Early shifts in blood T cell clones, with interferon-beta, reportedly predicted response best.

Generated by immunoSEQ multiplex PCR, the TCRdb table keeps only in-frame clones and is missing some. Of fewer than 100,000 clones in the sample, over 80% were seen once. Material: peripheral blood, obtained from a patient treated with radiotherapy plus ipilimumab. The clonotype originates from a human donor with non-small cell lung cancer who had stable disease on radiotherapy plus ipilimumab. The V gene is TRBV11-3, the J gene TRBJ2-1; either TRBD1 or TRBD2 may fit D (5 bases each). CDR3 residues: CASSDGFGARKFF. As DNA, the CDR3 is TGTGCCAGCAGCGACGGATTCGGGGCTCGGAAGTTCTTC.